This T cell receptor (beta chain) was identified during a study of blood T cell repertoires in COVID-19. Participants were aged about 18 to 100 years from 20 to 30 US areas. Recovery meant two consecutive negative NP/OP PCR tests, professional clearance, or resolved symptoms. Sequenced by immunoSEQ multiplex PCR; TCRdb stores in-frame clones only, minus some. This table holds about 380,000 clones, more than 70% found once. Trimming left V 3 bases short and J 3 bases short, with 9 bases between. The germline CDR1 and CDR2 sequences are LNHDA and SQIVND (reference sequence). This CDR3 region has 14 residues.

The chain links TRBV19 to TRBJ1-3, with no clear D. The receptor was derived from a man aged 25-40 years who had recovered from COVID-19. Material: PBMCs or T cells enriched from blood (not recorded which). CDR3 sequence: CASSISGGGNTIYF. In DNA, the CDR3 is TGTGCCAGTAGTATCTCTGGAGGTGGAAACACCATATATTTT.